The rows below give T cell receptor beta chains drawn from one sample of a study of blood T cell repertoires in COVID-19. TCRdb's table, derived via immunoSEQ multiplex PCR, lists solely in-frame clones and lacks some. The data hold more than 70,000 clones, with more than 75% observed a single time. The specimen was peripheral blood. The receptor source for this set is a man aged 50 to 59 with active or convalescent COVID-19. Each CDR3 is given with its conserved first and last residue. The D gene is left open where the match is weak. Only part of the rows carry a size: once, few, many, or a class if the clone is expanded.

. . TRBJ2-6 TRBV28 TGTGCCAGCAGTTCAGGGTTCTCGATCTCTGGGGCCAACGTCCTGACTTTC CASSSGFSISGANVLTF
. TRBD2 TRBJ2-1 TRBV11-2 TGTGCCAGCAGCTTAGCTATAGCGGGGGGTGAGCAGTTCTTC CASSLAIAGGEQFF
. TRBD1 TRBJ2-2 TRBV19 TGTGCCAGTAGTACCGGACAGGAGGCCGGGGAGCTGTTTTTT CASSTGQEAGELFF
. TRBD1 TRBJ1-6 TRBV7-2 TGTGCCAGCAGCTTAGGACCGGGACAGAATTCACCCCTCCACTTT CASSLGPGQNSPLHF
. . TRBJ1-2 TRBV19 TGTGCCAGTTCGGACAGCGATATCTATGGCTACACCTTC CASSDSDIYGYTF
. . TRBJ2-2 TRBV18 TGTGCCAGCTCAAGGGGCGGCGGGGAGCTGTTTTTT CASSRGGGELFF
. TRBD1 TRBJ2-7 TRBV10-3 TGTGCCATCAGGAGGGACAGGGGGCAAGACGAGCAGTACTTC CAIRRDRGQDEQYF
once TRBD1 TRBJ2-5 TRBV2 TGTGCCAGCAAACGGACAGGGATCGAGGAGACCCAGTACTTC CASKRTGIEETQYF
. TRBD2 TRBJ2-3 TRBV18 TGTGCCAGCTCAATAGCGGGGAGCACAGATACGCAGTATTTT CASSIAGSTDTQYF
. . TRBJ2-7 TRBV28 TGTGCCAGCAGTTCATTGACAACAGGCACCTACGAGCAGTACTTC CASSSLTTGTYEQYF
few TRBD1 TRBJ1-1 TRBV19 TGTGCCAGTATGGACAGGGGGCGAGGTACTGAAGCTTTCTTT CASMDRGRGTEAFF
. . TRBJ2-5 TRBV5-8 TGTGCCAGCAGCTTGGCCGGAGGGGGGGACGAGACCCAGTACTTC CASSLAGGGDETQYF
. TRBD2 TRBJ2-7 TRBV9 TGTGCCAGCAGCCTTGGGACCGGGACTAGTTCCTACGAGCAGTACTTC CASSLGTGTSSYEQYF
. TRBD2 TRBJ2-3 TRBV19 TGTGCCAGTAGTATAGGGCAACTAGCGGGACGCACAGATACGCAGTATTTT CASSIGQLAGRTDTQYF
once TRBD1 TRBJ1-1 TRBV7-9 TGTGCCAGCAGCTCTCGACAGGGAGAGACTGAAGCTTTCTTT CASSSRQGETEAFF
. . TRBJ2-7 TRBV5-1 TGCGCCAGCAGCTTGGCAGCAGGGGTCTCCTACGAGCAGTACTTC CASSLAAGVSYEQYF
. TRBD1 TRBJ2-3 TRBV18 TGTGCCAGCTCACCAATGGGACAGGGGGCTGAAGATACGCAGTATTTT CASSPMGQGAEDTQYF
. . TRBJ1-6 TRBV4-1 TGCGCCAGCAGCCAAGAAGTTGCGGACAGAACTTCACCCCTCCACTTT CASSQEVADRTSPLHF
. TRBD2 TRBJ2-3 TRBV28 TGTGCCAGCAGTCGTCTAGCGGGGTCGGGAGATACGCAGTATTTT CASSRLAGSGDTQYF
. TRBD2 TRBJ2-1 TRBV25-1 TGTGCCAGCACCGGGGCCCCCGGGACTAGGGTCAATGAGCAGTTCTTC CASTGAPGTRVNEQFF
. TRBD1 TRBJ1-5 TRBV6-1 TGTGCCAGCAGTGAAGGTGACAGGGGCGGAGGAGCCCAGCATTTT CASSEGDRGGGAQHF
. . TRBJ1-2 TRBV12-3/TRBV12-4 TGTGCCAGCAGAAGGGGGGGTGGCTACACCTTC CASRRGGGYTF
once . TRBJ2-5 TRBV18 TGTGCCAGCTCACCATCGACAGGATCCCAAGAGACCCAGTACTTC CASSPSTGSQETQYF
. . TRBJ1-1 TRBV7-2 TGTGCCAGCAGCTGGAGATACCGGGGGAGGATGAACACTGAAGCTTTCTTT CASSWRYRGRMNTEAFF
. . TRBJ2-1 TRBV6-4 TGTGCCAGCAAGGAGGGTCTAGCAAGCAATGAGCAGTTCTTC CASKEGLASNEQFF
. . TRBJ2-3 TRBV29-1 TGCAGCGTCCTTACAGGGCGCACAGATACGCAGTATTTT CSVLTGRTDTQYF
. . TRBJ2-5 TRBV14 TGTGCCAGCAGAAACGAGGGTACGGAGACCCAGTACTTC CASRNEGTETQYF
few TRBD2 TRBJ2-1 TRBV6-1 TGTGCCAGCAGTGAAGGGACTAGCGGATACAATGAGCAGTTCTTC CASSEGTSGYNEQFF
. TRBD1 TRBJ2-7 TRBV5-1 TGCGCCAGCAGCGGGGACAGCAGGGACGAGCAGTACTTC CASSGDSRDEQYF
. TRBD1 TRBJ2-1 TRBV3-1/TRBV3-2 TGTGCCAGCAGCAGTCCCGGGACAGGGGGTGGCAATGAGCAGTTCTTC CASSSPGTGGGNEQFF
. . TRBJ1-2 TRBV11-2 TGTGCCAGCAGCTTAGAGGCAGGCACTAACTATGGCTACACCTTC CASSLEAGTNYGYTF
few . TRBJ2-1 TRBV29-1 TGCAGCGGGACCCCAAGGGGCGCAATCAACAATGAGCAGTTCTTC CSGTPRGAINNEQFF
. . TRBJ1-4 TRBV21-1 TGTGCCAGCAGCAAACAGGGGCCTTCTAATGAAAAACTGTTTTTT CASSKQGPSNEKLFF
. . TRBJ2-4 TRBV7-9 TGTGCCAGCATCCAGACCCAGGGGACGCGGGACATTCAGTACTTC CASIQTQGTRDIQYF
. . TRBJ1-1 TRBV6-4 TGTGCCAGCAGCCTCACAGGGAACACTGAAGCTTTCTTT CASSLTGNTEAFF
. TRBD1 TRBJ2-2 TRBV10-3 TGTGCCATTCCGGGACAGGGGCGCCCCGGGGAGCTGTTTTTT CAIPGQGRPGELFF
once TRBD2 TRBJ2-1 TRBV29-1 TGCAGCGTCCAGACTAGCGGGGGGTCCTACAATGAGCAGTTCTTC CSVQTSGGSYNEQFF
. TRBD2 TRBJ2-7 TRBV6-1 TGTGCCAGCAGTGACCCGGGCCGGGGGGTAGCCTACGAGCAGTACTTC CASSDPGRGVAYEQYF
. . TRBJ1-5 TRBV2 TGTGCCAGCAGTGACCGAGGTTATAGCAATCAGCCCCAGCATTTT CASSDRGYSNQPQHF
few TRBD1 TRBJ1-6 TRBV30 TGTGCCTGGAGTACCACCGGGACAGGGGTTTCACCCCTCCACTTT CAWSTTGTGVSPLHF
. . TRBJ1-2 TRBV7-2 TGTGCCAGCAGCTTAGCGGAGGGGAACTATGGCTACACCTTC CASSLAEGNYGYTF
. TRBD1 TRBJ2-3 TRBV19 TGTGCCAGTAGTACACCCGGGACAGCTAGCACAGATACGCAGTATTTT CASSTPGTASTDTQYF
. . TRBJ1-2 TRBV6-5 TGTGCCAGCAGTTACTCCCTTGGGGGGAACTATGGCTACACCTTC CASSYSLGGNYGYTF
. . TRBJ1-3 TRBV9 TGTGCCAGCGGAGGTGGGGGAGGAGGAAACACCATATATTTT CASGGGGGGNTIYF
. TRBD1 TRBJ1-1 TRBV7-2 TGTGCCAGCAGCCCACAGGGGGCGCAGGCTTTCTTT CASSPQGAQAFF
. TRBD1 TRBJ2-7 TRBV9 TGTGCCAGCAGCACGGGACAGGGGGCGGGGGAGCAGTACTTC CASSTGQGAGEQYF
. . TRBJ1-4 TRBV5-1 TGCGCCAGCAGCACAGGGTTGGCGACTAATGAAAAACTGTTTTTT CASSTGLATNEKLFF
few . TRBJ2-2 TRBV6-1 TGTGCCAGCAGTGAACTCCCGTCTACCGGGGAGCTGTTTTTT CASSELPSTGELFF